This T cell receptor (beta chain) stems from a study of shared clonotypes between healthy human individuals. The CDR3 contains 15 residues. The V gene's germline CDR1 is SEHNR and CDR2 FQNEAQ (reference sequence). V trimming: 1 base; J trimming: 6 bases; junction bases outside the gene matches: 5. Generated by immunoSEQ multiplex PCR, the TCRdb table keeps only in-frame clones and is missing some. The table shows 2,500,000 or so clones, with over 85% occurring only once. This clone turned up a few times. The origin of this receptor is a man aged 18-30 years in good health. The rearrangement joins TRBV7-9 to TRBJ1-5, with TRBD1 matching over 8 bases. Sequencing was done on a sample of naive CD4+ T cells sorted from blood. Noted subset: CD45RA+ positively selected. CDR3 sequence (DNA): TGTGCCAGCAGCTTAGGGACAGGGCAGGGTCAGCCCCAGCATTTT. Translated: CASSLGTGQGQPQHF.